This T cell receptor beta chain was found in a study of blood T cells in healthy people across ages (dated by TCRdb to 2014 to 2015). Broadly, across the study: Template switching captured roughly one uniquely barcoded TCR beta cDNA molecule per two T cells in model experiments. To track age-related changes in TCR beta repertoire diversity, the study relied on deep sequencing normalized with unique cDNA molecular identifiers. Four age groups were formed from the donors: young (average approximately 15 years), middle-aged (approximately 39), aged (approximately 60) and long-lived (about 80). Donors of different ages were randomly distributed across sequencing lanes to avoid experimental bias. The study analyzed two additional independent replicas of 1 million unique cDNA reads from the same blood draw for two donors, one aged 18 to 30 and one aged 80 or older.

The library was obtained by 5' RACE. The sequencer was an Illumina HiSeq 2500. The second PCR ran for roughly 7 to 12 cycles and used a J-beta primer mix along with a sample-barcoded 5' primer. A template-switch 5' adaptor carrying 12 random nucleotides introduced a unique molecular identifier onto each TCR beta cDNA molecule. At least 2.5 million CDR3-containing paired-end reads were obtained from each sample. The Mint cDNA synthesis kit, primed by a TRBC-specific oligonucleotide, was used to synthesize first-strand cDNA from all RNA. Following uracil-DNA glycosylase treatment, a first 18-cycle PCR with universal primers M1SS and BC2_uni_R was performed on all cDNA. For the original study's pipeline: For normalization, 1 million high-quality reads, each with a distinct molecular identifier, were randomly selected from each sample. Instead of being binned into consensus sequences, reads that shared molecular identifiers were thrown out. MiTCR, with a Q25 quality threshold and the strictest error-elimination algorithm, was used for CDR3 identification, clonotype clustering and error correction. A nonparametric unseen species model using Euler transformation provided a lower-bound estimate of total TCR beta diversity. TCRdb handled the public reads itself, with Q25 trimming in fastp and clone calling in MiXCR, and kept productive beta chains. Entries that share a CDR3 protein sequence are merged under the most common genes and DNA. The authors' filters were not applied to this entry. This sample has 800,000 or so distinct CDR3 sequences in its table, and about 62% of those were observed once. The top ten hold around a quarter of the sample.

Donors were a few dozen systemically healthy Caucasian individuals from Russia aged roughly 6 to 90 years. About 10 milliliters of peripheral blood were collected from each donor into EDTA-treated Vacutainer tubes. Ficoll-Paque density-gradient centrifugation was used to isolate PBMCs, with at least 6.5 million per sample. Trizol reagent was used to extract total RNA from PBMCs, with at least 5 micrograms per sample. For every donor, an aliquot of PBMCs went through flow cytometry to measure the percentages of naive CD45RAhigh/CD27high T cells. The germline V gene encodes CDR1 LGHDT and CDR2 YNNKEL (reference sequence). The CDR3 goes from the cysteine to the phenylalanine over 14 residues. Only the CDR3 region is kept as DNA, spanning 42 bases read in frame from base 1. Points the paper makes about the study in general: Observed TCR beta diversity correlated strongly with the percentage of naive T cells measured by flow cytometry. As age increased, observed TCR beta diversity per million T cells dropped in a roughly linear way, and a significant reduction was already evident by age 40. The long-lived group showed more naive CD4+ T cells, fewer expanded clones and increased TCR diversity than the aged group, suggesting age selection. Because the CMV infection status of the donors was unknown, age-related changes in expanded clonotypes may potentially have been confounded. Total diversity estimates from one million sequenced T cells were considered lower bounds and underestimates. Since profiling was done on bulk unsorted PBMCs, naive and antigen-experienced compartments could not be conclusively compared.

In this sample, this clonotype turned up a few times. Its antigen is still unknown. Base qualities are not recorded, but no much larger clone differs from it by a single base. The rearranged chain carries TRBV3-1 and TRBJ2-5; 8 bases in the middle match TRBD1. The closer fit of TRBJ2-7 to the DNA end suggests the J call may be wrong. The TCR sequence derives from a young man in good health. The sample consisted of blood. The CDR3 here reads CASSPGQGFDEQYF. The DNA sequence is TGTGCCAGCAGCCCAGGACAGGGCTTCGACGAGCAGTACTTC.